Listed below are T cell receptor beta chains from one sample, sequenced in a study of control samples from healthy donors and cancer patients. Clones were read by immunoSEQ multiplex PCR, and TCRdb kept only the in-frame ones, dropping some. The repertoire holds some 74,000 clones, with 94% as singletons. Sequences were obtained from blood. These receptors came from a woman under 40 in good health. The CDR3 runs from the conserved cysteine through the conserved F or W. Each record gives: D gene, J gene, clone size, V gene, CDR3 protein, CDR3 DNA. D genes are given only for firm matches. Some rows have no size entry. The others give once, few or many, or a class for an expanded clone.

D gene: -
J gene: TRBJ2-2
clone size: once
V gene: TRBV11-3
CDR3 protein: CASSNSRTGAGGELFF
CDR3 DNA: TGTGCCAGCAGCAACTCCAGGACGGGGGCGGGCGGGGAGCTGTTTTTT

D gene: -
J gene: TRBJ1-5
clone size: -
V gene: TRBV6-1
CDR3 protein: CASSEGAGHQPQHF
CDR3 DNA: TGTGCCAGCAGTGAAGGGGCAGGGCATCAGCCCCAGCATTTT

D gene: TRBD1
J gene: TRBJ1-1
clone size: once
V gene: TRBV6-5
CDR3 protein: CASSYEQGDMNTEAFF
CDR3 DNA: TGTGCCAGCAGTTACGAACAGGGGGACATGAACACTGAAGCTTTCTTT

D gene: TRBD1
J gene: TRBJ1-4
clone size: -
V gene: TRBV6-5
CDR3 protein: CASTPGQGFEKLFF
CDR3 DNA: TGTGCCAGCACCCCCGGACAGGGGTTCGAAAAACTGTTTTTT

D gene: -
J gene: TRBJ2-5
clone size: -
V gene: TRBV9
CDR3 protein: CASSVAGGQETQYF
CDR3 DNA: TGTGCCAGCAGCGTAGCCGGAGGCCAAGAGACCCAGTACTTC

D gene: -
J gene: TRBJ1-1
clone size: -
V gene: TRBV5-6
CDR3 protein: CASSFQGRATEAFF
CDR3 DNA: TGTGCCAGCAGCTTTCAGGGGAGGGCCACTGAAGCTTTCTTT

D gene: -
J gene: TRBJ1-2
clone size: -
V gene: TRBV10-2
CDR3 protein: CASDLGPGPLSAGYTF
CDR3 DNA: TGCGCCAGCGACTTGGGCCCGGGACCGCTCTCAGCGGGCTACACCTTC

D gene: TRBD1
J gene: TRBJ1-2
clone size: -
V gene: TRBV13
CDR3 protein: CASSLGYRGSGYGYTF
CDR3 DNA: TGTGCCAGCAGCTTAGGGTACAGGGGTAGCGGCTATGGCTACACCTTC

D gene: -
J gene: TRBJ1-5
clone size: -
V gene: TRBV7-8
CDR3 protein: CASSLATGLNQPQHF
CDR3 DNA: TGTGCCAGCAGCTTAGCAACCGGGCTCAATCAGCCCCAGCATTTT

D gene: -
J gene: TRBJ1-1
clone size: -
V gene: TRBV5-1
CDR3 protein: CASSFTPEGEAFF
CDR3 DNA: TGCGCCAGCAGCTTCACTCCTGAGGGGGAAGCTTTCTTT

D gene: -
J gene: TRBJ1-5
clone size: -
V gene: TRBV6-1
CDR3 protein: CASSEAGSPGPLSWGDQPQHF
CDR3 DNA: TGTGCCAGCAGTGAAGCGGGGAGTCCGGGACCTTTATCCTGGGGGGACCAGCCCCAGCATTTT

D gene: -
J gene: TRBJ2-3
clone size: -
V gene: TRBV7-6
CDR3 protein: CASSLAFLDISTDTQYF
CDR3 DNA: TGTGCCAGCAGCTTAGCCTTCCTGGACATTAGCACAGATACGCAGTATTTT

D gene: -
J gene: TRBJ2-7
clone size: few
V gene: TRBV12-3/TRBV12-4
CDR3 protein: CASSLLTEQYF
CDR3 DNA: TGTGCCAGCAGTTTACTCACCGAGCAGTACTTC

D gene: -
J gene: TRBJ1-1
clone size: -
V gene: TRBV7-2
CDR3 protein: CASSFGAWAEAFF
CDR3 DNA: TGTGCCAGCAGCTTCGGGGCGTGGGCAGAAGCTTTCTTT

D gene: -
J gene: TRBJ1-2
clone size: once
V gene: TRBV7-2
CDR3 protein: CASSLGEDYGYTF
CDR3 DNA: TGTGCCAGCAGCTTGGGTGAAGACTATGGCTACACCTTC

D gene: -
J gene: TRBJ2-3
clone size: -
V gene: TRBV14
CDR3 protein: CASSQGSGTDTQYF
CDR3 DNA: TGTGCCAGCAGCCAAGGGAGCGGCACAGATACGCAGTATTTT

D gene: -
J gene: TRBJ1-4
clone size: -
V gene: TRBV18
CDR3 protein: CASSLQTPGRENEKLFF
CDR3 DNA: TGTGCCAGCTCACTTCAAACACCGGGACGAGAAAATGAAAAACTGTTTTTT

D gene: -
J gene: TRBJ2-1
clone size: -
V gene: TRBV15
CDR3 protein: CATSGGEEVYSYNEQFF
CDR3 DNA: TGTGCCACCAGCGGAGGGGAGGAAGTTTACTCCTACAATGAGCAGTTCTTC

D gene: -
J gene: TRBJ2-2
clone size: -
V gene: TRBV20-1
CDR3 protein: CSASPLDGTGELFF
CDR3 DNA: TGCAGTGCTAGTCCTCTCGACGGGACCGGGGAGCTGTTTTTT

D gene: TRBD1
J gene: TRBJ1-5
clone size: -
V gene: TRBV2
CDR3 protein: CASRTGEGGQPQHF
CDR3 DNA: TGTGCCAGCAGGACAGGGGAAGGAGGTCAGCCCCAGCATTTT

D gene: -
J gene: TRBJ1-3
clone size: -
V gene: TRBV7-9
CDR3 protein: CASSFGISGNTIYF
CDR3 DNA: TGTGCCAGCAGCTTCGGGATCTCTGGAAACACCATATATTTT

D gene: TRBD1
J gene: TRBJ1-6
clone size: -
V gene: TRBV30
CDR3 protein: CAWSTGQTNSPLHF
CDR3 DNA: TGTGCCTGGAGTACGGGACAGACAAATTCACCCCTCCACTTT

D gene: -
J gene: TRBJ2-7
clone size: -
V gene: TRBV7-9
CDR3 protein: CASSRFGSPGDEQYF
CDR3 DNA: TGTGCCAGCAGCCGGTTCGGATCCCCGGGCGACGAGCAGTACTTC

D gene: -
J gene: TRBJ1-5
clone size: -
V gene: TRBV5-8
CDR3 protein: CASTPGSYSNQPQHF
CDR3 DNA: TGTGCCAGCACCCCCGGATCCTATAGCAATCAGCCCCAGCATTTT

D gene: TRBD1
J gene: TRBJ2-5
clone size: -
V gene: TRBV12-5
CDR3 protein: CASACDREETQYF
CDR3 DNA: TGTGCTAGTGCCTGCGACAGGGAGGAGACCCAGTACTTC

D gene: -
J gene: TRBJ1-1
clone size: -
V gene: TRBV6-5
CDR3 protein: CASSYSGEAFF
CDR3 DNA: TGTGCCAGCAGTTACTCGGGGGAGGCTTTCTTT

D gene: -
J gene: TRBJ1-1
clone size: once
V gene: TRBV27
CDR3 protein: CASSPDRGSTNTEAFF
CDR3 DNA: TGTGCCAGCAGTCCCGACCGGGGGTCCACGAACACTGAAGCTTTCTTT

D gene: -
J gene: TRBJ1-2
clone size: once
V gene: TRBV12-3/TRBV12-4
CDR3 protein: CAIRTRANYGYTF
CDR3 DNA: TGTGCCATCAGGACACGGGCGAACTATGGCTACACCTTC

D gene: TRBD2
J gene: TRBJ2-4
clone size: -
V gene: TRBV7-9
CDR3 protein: CASSLSTSGGNIQYF
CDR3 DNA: TGTGCCAGCAGCTTATCCACTAGCGGGGGAAACATTCAGTACTTC

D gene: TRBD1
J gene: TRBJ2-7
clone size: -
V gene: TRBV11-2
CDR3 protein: CASSLETGTGVEQYF
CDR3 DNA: TGTGCCAGCAGCTTAGAAACCGGGACAGGGGTCGAGCAGTACTTC

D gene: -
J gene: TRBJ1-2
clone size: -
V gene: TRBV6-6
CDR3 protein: CASSYGLAGGYTF
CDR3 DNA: TGTGCCAGCAGTTACGGATTGGCGGGGGGCTACACCTTC

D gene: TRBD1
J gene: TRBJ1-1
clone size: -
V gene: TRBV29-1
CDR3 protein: CSVEGRQGVLNTEAFF
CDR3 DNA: TGCAGCGTTGAAGGGCGACAGGGGGTGTTGAACACTGAAGCTTTCTTT

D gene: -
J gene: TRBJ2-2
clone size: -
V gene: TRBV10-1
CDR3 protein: CASSVNPTFGNTGELFF
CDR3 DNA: TGCGCCAGCAGTGTAAACCCCACTTTTGGGAACACCGGGGAGCTGTTTTTT

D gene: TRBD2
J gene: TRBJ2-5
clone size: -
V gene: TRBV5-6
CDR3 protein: CASSLFASGGETQYF
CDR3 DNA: TGTGCCAGCAGCTTGTTTGCTAGCGGGGGGGAGACCCAGTACTTC

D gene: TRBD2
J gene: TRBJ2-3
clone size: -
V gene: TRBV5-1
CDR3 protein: CASQAWGSGSTDTQYF
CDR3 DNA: TGCGCCAGTCAAGCTTGGGGTAGCGGGAGCACAGATACGCAGTATTTT

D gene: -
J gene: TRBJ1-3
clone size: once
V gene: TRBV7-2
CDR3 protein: CASSQGGVGNTIYF
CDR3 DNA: TGTGCCAGCAGCCAAGGGGGGGTAGGAAACACCATATATTTT

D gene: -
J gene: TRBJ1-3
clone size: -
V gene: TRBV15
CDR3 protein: CATSSRESGAWLYF
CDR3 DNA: TGTGCCACCAGCAGCCGAGAGTCCGGGGCCTGGCTATATTTT

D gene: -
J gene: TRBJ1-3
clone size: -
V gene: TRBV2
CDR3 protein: CASSLKSVISGNTIYF
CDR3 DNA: TGTGCCAGCAGTCTGAAAAGCGTTATCTCTGGAAACACCATATATTTT

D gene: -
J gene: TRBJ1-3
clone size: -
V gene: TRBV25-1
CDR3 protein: CASSARGGPQGGNTIYF
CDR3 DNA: TGTGCCAGCAGCGCCCGGGGTGGCCCTCAAGGGGGAAACACCATATATTTT

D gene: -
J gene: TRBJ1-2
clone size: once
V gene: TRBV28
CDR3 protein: CASSFGQNYGYTF
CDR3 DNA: TGTGCCAGCAGTTTTGGACAGAACTATGGCTACACCTTC

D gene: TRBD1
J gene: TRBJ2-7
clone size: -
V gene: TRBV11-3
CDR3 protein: CASSPDRARNEQYF
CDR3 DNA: TGTGCCAGCAGTCCGGACAGGGCAAGGAACGAGCAGTACTTC

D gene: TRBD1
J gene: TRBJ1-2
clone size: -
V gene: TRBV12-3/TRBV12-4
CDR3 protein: CASSSGQAYGYTF
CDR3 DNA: TGTGCCAGCAGTTCCGGACAGGCCTATGGCTACACCTTC

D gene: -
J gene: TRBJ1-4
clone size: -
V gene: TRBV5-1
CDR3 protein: CASSEQATTNEKLFF
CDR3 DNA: TGCGCCAGCTCCGAACAGGCTACAACTAATGAAAAACTGTTTTTT

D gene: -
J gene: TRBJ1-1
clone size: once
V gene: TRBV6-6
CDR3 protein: CASSPRGLNTEAFF
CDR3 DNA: TGTGCCAGCAGTCCAAGGGGCCTTAACACTGAAGCTTTCTTT

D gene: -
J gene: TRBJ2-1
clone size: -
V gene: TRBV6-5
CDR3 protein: CASSYAESNEQFF
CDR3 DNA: TGTGCCAGCAGTTACGCGGAGTCCAATGAGCAGTTCTTC

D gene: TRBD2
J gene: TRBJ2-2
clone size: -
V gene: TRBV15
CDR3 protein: CATRTAGGRGGELFF
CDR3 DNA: TGTGCCACCCGGACAGCGGGGGGGCGAGGCGGGGAGCTGTTTTTT

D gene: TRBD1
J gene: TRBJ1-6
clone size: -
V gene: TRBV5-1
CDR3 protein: CASSQGQGNPPLHF
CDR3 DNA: TGCGCCAGCAGCCAGGGACAGGGGAATCCACCCCTCCACTTT

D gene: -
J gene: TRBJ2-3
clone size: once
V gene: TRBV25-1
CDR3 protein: CATNRGDTQYF
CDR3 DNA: TGTGCCACCAATCGCGGGGATACGCAGTATTTT

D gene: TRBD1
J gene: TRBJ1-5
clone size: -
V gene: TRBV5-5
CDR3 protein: CASSLGLDRGIQPQHF
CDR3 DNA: TGTGCCAGCAGCTTGGGTTTGGACAGGGGAATCCAGCCCCAGCATTTT

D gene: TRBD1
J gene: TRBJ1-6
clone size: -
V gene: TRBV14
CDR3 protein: CASKGTGDSSDSPLHF
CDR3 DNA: TGTGCCAGCAAGGGGACAGGGGACAGTAGTGATTCACCCCTCCACTTT

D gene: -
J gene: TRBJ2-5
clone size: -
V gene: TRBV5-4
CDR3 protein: CASSLVDFQETQYF
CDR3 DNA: TGTGCCAGCAGCTTGGTAGACTTCCAAGAGACCCAGTACTTC

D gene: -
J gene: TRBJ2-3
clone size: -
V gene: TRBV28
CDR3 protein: CASSVPSGLTDTQYF
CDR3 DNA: TGTGCCAGCAGTGTGCCCTCAGGTTTGACAGATACGCAGTATTTT

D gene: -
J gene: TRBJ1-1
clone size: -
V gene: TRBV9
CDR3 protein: CASSVGRRDTEAFF
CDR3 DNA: TGTGCCAGCAGCGTAGGGCGGCGCGACACTGAAGCTTTCTTT

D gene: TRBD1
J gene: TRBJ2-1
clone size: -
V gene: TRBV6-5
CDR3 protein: CASSYGTGTNNEQFF
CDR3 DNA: TGTGCCAGCAGTTATGGGACAGGGACCAACAATGAGCAGTTCTTC

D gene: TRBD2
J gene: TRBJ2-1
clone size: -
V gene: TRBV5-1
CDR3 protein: CASSPPSGGALSEQFF
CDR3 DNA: TGCGCCAGCAGCCCACCTAGCGGGGGGGCCCTGAGTGAGCAGTTCTTC

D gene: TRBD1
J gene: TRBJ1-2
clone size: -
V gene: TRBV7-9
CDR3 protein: CASSLWDRGNYGYTF
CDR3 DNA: TGTGCCAGCAGCTTATGGGACAGGGGAAACTATGGCTACACCTTC